A single sample is the source of the 3 T cell receptor beta chains below, sequenced in a study of cytomegalovirus exposure and HLA in healthy donors. Use of 60 Vbeta and 13 Jbeta primers characterized the PCR. TCRdb's copy holds only in-frame clones and misses some; the assay was immunoSEQ multiplex PCR. The table includes approximately 160,000 clones, about 81% detected once. The sequenced material came from PBMCs. These receptors were taken from a woman aged 18-29 years in good health and CMV-seronegative.

This clone was recorded only once. The J gene is TRBJ1-2, the V gene TRBV5-5; the D is unclear. The CDR3 is 13 residues long. V shed 4 bases and J shed 8 bases, with 15 bases lying between them. Per the germline V gene, CDR1 is SGHKS and CDR2 is YYEKEE (reference sequence). CDR3 bases: TGTGCCAGCAGCACGCGGACTGCTCAGGGCTACACCTTC. Protein sequence: CASSTRTAQGYTF.

The rearrangement joins TRBV28 to TRBJ1-5; TRBD1 matches at 9 bases. This CDR3 is built from 17 residues. The germline V gene encodes CDR1 MDHEN and CDR2 SYDVKM. V was pared by 5 bases and J by 0 bases, with 8 bases of the junction left unmatched. CDR3 region: CASSEGQGRYSNQPQHF. CDR3 coding DNA: TGTGCCAGCAGTGAGGGACAGGGCCGATATAGCAATCAGCCCCAGCATTTT.

The chain has TRBV10-1 and TRBJ2-7; D is uncertain. CDR1 is WNHNN and CDR2 is SYGVQD in the germline V gene (reference sequence). The CDR3 has 16 amino acids. Trimming took off 3 bases at V and 0 bases at J, with 15 bases between the two ends. The DNA for the CDR3 is TGCGCCAGCAGTGATTTTCCAGTCCCTCTCTCCTACGAGCAGTACTTC. This encodes CASSDFPVPLSYEQYF.